The 9 T cell receptor beta chains below come from one sample, sequenced in a study of graft-versus-host responses after intestinal transplantation. TCRdb keeps only in-frame clones here, not all; method: immunoSEQ multiplex PCR. The table shows roughly 120,000 clones, with approximately 92% occurring only once. No antigen is known for these receptors. This specimen consisted of unstimulated CD4+ T cells sorted from spleen or lymph node cells, obtained before intestinal transplant. Receptors were obtained from a human donor who received an intestinal transplant.

The chain carries TRBV6-1 and TRBJ1-5; D is unclear. Between the trimmed V and J ends, which lost 2 bases and 6 bases, there was a span of 11 bases. The germline V gene has CDR1 MNHNS and CDR2 SASEGT. The CDR3 has 14 amino acids. CDR3 nucleotide sequence: TGTGCCAGCAGTGAATTAGGTTCGGGTCAGCCCCAGCATTTT. Residues: CASSELGSGQPQHF.

CDR3 DNA sequence: TGTGCCAGCAGCTTAGGGACTAGCGGGAGCCTGGGGCAAGAGACCCAGTACTTC. Translated, it gives CASSLGTSGSLGQETQYF. The chain carries TRBV7-9 and TRBJ2-5, with 13 bases lining up with TRBD2. The V and J ends lost 1 base and 2 bases, in that order; junction bases with no gene match: 7. CDR3 length equals 18 residues. CDR1 is SEHNR, CDR2 FQNEAQ, per germline (reference sequence).

This clone was counted a few times. This rearrangement joins TRBV7-9 to TRBJ2-7, with unresolved D. Trimming pared 5 bases from V and 4 bases from J, leaving 3 bases between. The CDR3 runs 10 residues. CDR1 is SEHNR and CDR2 is FQNEAQ in the germline V gene (reference sequence). CDR3 amino acids: CASSRYEQYF. The CDR3 DNA sequence: TGTGCCAGCAGCCGTTACGAGCAGTACTTC. Supplemented by reference TRBV7-9 and TRBJ2-7, the full variable domain reads DTGVSQNPRHKITKRGQNVTFRCDPISEHNRLYWYRQTLGQGPEFLTYFQNEAQLEKSRLLSDRFSAERPKGSFSTLEIQRTEQGDSAMYLCASSRYEQYFGPGTRLTVT.

This chain joins TRBV29-1 and TRBJ1-2; TRBD1 is a possible D gene (5 bases). In germline, CDR1 is SQVTM, CDR2 ANQGSEA. The CDR3 has 11 amino acids. The germline V and J ends were trimmed by 6 bases and 6 bases, with 11 bases remaining between them. CDR3 DNA sequence: TGCAGCGTCGCCGGGACCGATGGCTACACCTTC. The encoded protein is CSVAGTDGYTF. The full variable domain, rest sourced from reference TRBV29-1 and TRBJ1-2, is SAVISQKPSRDICQRGTSLTIQCQVDSQVTMMFWYRQQPGQSLTLIATANQGSEATYESGFVIDKFPISRPNLTFSTLTVSNMSPEDSSIYLCSVAGTDGYTFGSGTRLTVV.

The chain employs TRBV9 and TRBJ1-2; D not resolved. V was pared by 1 base and J by 6 bases, with 13 bases between. The CDR3 consists of 14 residues. CDR1 is SGDLS and CDR2 is YYNGEE in the germline V gene. For the CDR3, the DNA is TGTGCCAGCAGCGTACAGGATCTTAGAGATGGCTACACCTTC. Protein sequence: CASSVQDLRDGYTF.

The gene calls are TRBV10-3 and TRBJ2-1; 7 bases map to TRBD2. CDR3 length: 18 residues. After removal of 1 base from V and 3 bases from J, the junction contained 12 bases not matched to a gene. Germline V gene lookup returns CDR1 ENHRY and CDR2 SYGVKD. CDR3: CAISEFFFWRESYNEQFF. CDR3 sequence (DNA): TGTGCCATCAGTGAGTTCTTTTTCTGGCGGGAGAGCTACAATGAGCAGTTCTTC.

The rearrangement uses TRBV29-1 and TRBJ2-7; the match to TRBD1 covers 9 bases. There are 13 residues in the CDR3. V shed 7 bases and J 0 bases; nucleotides not matched to a gene: 4. The germline CDR1 and CDR2 sequences are SQVTM and ANQGSEA. The chain's CDR3 is CSGRDRDSYEQYF. CDR3 DNA: TGCAGCGGACGGGACAGGGACTCCTACGAGCAGTACTTC.

The CDR3 nucleotides are TGTGCCAGCAGCTTGTGGACAATCAGCTACAATGAGCAGTTCTTC. As protein: CASSLWTISYNEQFF. The chain has TRBV7-2 and TRBJ2-1; the D gene is possibly TRBD1 (5 bases). CDR3 length: 15 amino acids. The V and J ends lost 3 bases and 3 bases respectively, with 12 bases between them. Germline V gene sequence: CDR1 SGHTA, CDR2 FQGNSA.

This chain connects TRBV28 to TRBJ2-2; the D gene is possibly TRBD2 (7 bases). The CDR3 is made up of 15 amino acids. Germline CDR1 reads MDHEN; CDR2 reads SYDVKM. V lost 4 bases, J lost 7 bases, and 16 bases lay in between. For the CDR3, the DNA is TGTGCCAGCAGTTCGGCGGGGGCGAGTCACGGGGAGCTGTTTTTT. The encoded protein is CASSSAGASHGELFF.